This T cell receptor beta chain appears in the sequencing data of a study of shared clonotypes between healthy human individuals. The CDR3 covers 13 residues. J was trimmed by 7 bases and V by 1 base; bases with no gene match: 3. Germline lookup yields CDR1 MGHRA and CDR2 YSYEKL. Profiled with immunoSEQ multiplex PCR; TCRdb holds only in-frame clones, not every one. The table lists fewer than 1.8 million clones, approximately 98.5% of them singletons. The receptor was isolated from a man aged 30 to 45 in good health. The sequenced sample was naive CD4+ T cells sorted from blood. The sample's subset: CD45RA+ positively selected. This chain links TRBV4-1 with TRBJ2-5; 7 bases agree with TRBD1. In DNA, the CDR3 is TGCGCCAGCAGCCAAGGCCCAGGGGGGACCCAGTACTTC. This codes for CASSQGPGGTQYF.